This T cell receptor (beta chain) stems from a study of shared clonotypes between healthy human individuals. Study-level information: Used for every donor were three CD4 naive, three CD4 memory, two CD8 naive and one CD8 memory plate.

Germline V gene sequence: CDR1 SGHAT, CDR2 FQDESV (reference sequence). The CDR3 is 15 amino acids. V lost 1 base, J lost 4 bases, and 13 bases lay in between. A word on this clone: Antigen unknown.

Clones were sequenced by immunoSEQ multiplex PCR, and TCRdb holds only the in-frame ones, with some missing. The sample carries approximately 1.9 million clones, roughly 93% recorded once. Naive CD8 cells comprised CD45RO-negative, CCR7-positively selected cells, excluding terminally differentiated effector memory CD45RA+ cells. Recent vaccinations or acute infections were absent in the healthy HIV-negative adult donors. Among the donors, all were Caucasian adults who lived in Nashville, Tennessee. Study-level results: Unshared clonotypes carried lower generation probabilities than those common to all four donors.

V and J are TRBV11-1 and TRBJ2-5; D remains unclear. The origin of this receptor is a man between 18 and 35 years old in good health. Some clones in this sample may be carry-over from other donors' samples. The sample comprised naive CD8+ T cells from PBMCs. Here the CDR3 reads CASSLGETKGETQYF. The CDR3 bases are TGTGCCAGCAGCTTAGGGGAAACTAAGGGAGAGACCCAGTACTTC.